This TCR beta chain was sequenced in a study of CD8 T cells in Susac syndrome. RNA totalling roughly 0.45 to 1 ug underwent reverse transcription with random hexamers. TCRdb passed the immunoSEQ multiplex PCR reads through MiXCR, listing each CDR3 protein once. The sample yields under 85,000 distinct CDR3 sequences, around 94% seen once. Per germline, CDR1 LNHNV and CDR2 YYDKDF (reference sequence). The ends lost 3 bases at V and 2 bases at J; junction bases unmatched: 4. The CDR3 is 14 amino acids. Sequencing of TCR beta, carried out with a high-throughput approach, was applied to CD8+ and CD4+ T cells from the blood.

Material: CD8+ T cells from PBMCs. The TCR sequence derives from a human donor with Susac syndrome. The rearrangement uses TRBV15 and TRBJ2-7, with 7 bases fitting TRBD1. The DNA for the CDR3 is TGTGCCACCAGCAGTAACAGGGGCCCCTACGAGCAGTACTTC. Its translation: CATSSNRGPYEQYF. The variable domain in full, completed from reference TRBV15 and TRBJ2-7, reads DAMVIQNPRYQVTQFGKPVTLSCSQTLNHNVMYWYQQKSSQAPKLLFHYYDKDFNNEADTPDNFQSRRPNTSFCFLDIRSPGLGDTAMYLCATSSNRGPYEQYFGPGTRLTVT.